The next 7 T cell receptor beta chains were all read from a single sample in a study of blood T cell repertoires in COVID-19. Repertoires were generated with immunoSEQ multiplex PCR, while TCRdb's copy carries only in-frame clones and drops some. The sample lists approximately 250,000 clones, more than 85% occurring once. Specimen: PBMCs or T cells enriched from blood (not recorded which). The receptor set was obtained from a middle-aged man who had been exposed to COVID-19.

J is TRBJ2-1 and V is TRBV5-6; TRBD2 matches 14 bases. The CDR3 extends over 16 amino acids. V lost 3 bases, J lost 6 bases, and 5 bases stayed unmatched. Germline lookup yields CDR1 SGHDT and CDR2 YYEEEE. The CDR3 sequence is CASSYGTSGSINEQFF. In nucleotides, the CDR3 is TGTGCCAGCAGCTACGGGACTAGCGGGAGTATCAATGAGCAGTTCTTC.

The chain joins TRBV9 to TRBJ2-5; a possible D gene is TRBD1 (5 bases). Germline lookup yields CDR1 SGDLS and CDR2 YYNGEE. Deletions cut 0 bases from V and 2 bases from J, with 17 bases between. The CDR3 consists of 17 residues. This chain's CDR3 is CASSVDPQGGLQETQYF. In nucleotides, the CDR3 is TGTGCCAGCAGCGTAGACCCTCAGGGCGGTTTACAAGAGACCCAGTACTTC. Looking up the rest from reference TRBV9 and TRBJ2-5 gives the full variable domain: DSGVTQTPKHLITATGQRVTLRCSPRSGDLSVYWYQQSLDQGLQFLIQYYNGEERAKGNILERFSAQQFPDLHSELNLSSLELGDSALYFCASSVDPQGGLQETQYFGPGTRLLVL.

The rearrangement uses TRBV27 and TRBJ1-2, with 12 bases matching TRBD1. Germline CDR1 and CDR2: MNHEY and SMNVEV (reference sequence). The CDR3 consists of 15 residues. The V and J ends lost 8 bases and 4 bases, in that order; junction bases with no gene match: 8. The DNA of the CDR3 is TGTGCCAGCGGACCCGGGACAGGGGGCATCTATGGCTACACCTTC. This encodes CASGPGTGGIYGYTF.

This chain uses TRBV9 with TRBJ2-1, with unresolved D. CDR1 and CDR2 (germline): SGDLS, YYNGEE. The CDR3 loop spans 13 amino acids. The V end was cut by 3 bases, the J end by 6 bases, with 10 bases between. CDR3 protein: CASSASRSNEQFF. Written as DNA, the CDR3 is TGTGCCAGCAGCGCAAGCCGGAGCAATGAGCAGTTCTTC.

J is TRBJ2-1 and V is TRBV7-3; 7 positions match TRBD2. J gave up 6 bases and V 6 bases, and 11 bases lay outside the gene matches. This CDR3 contains 15 residues. Germline CDR1 reads SGHTA; CDR2 reads FQGTGA. CDR3 protein: CASRKREDWFNEQFF. In DNA, the CDR3 is TGTGCCAGCAGGAAACGGGAGGACTGGTTCAATGAGCAGTTCTTC.

The chain recombines TRBV7-6 with TRBJ1-5; 9 nucleotides agree with TRBD1. The CDR3 spans 15 residues. The V and J ends lost 6 bases and 4 bases, in that order; junction bases with no gene match: 7. Germline V gives CDR1 SGHVS, CDR2 FNYEAQ. The chain's CDR3 is CASSLGQGSNQPQHF. In nucleotides, the CDR3 is TGTGCCAGCAGTCTGGGACAGGGATCGAATCAGCCCCAGCATTTT.

The chain combines TRBV4-2 with TRBJ1-2; 7 bases are a match to TRBD1. V dropped 2 bases and J dropped 2; count of bases not matched to a gene: 17. The CDR3 runs 19 residues. Germline V gene lookup returns CDR1 LGHNA and CDR2 YNFKEQ. As DNA, the CDR3 is TGTGCCAGCAGCCAAAACCCAGGGGGGAGGCATAGCCTAAACTATGGCTACACCTTC. Translation gives CASSQNPGGRHSLNYGYTF.